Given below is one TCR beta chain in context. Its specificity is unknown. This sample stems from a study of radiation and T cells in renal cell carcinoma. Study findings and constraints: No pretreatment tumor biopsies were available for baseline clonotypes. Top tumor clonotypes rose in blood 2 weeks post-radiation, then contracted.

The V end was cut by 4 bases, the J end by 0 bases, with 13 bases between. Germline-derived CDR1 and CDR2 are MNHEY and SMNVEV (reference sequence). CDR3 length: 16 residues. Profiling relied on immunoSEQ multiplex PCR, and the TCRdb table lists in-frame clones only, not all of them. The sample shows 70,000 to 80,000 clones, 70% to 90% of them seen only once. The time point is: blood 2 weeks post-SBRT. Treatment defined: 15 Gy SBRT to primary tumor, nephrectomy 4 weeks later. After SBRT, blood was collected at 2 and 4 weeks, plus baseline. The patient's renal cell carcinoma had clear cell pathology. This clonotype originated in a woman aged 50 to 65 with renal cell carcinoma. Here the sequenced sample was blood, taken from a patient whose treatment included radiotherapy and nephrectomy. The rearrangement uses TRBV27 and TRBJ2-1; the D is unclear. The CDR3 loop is CASSSPLVSSYNEQFF. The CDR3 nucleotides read TGTGCCAGCAGTTCCCCCCTAGTTAGCTCCTACAATGAGCAGTTCTTC.